The 30 T cell receptor beta chains reported below all come from one sample, sequenced in a study of T cells in Graves' hyperthyroidism and ophthalmopathy. Researchers took RNA transcripts and amplified the TCR beta CDR3 regions from them. The HTBI primer set drove a first-round RT-PCR of the TCR CDR3. TCRdb passed the multiplex PCR reads through MiXCR, listing each CDR3 protein once. The sample carries more than 500,000 distinct CDR3 sequences, 14% to 15% recorded once. Sequences were obtained from blood. All receptors come from a woman between 40 and 50 years old with Graves' ophthalmopathy.

This clonotype has more than one count but fewer than ten. This sequence joins TRBV27 and TRBJ2-5; 8 bases line up with TRBD2. Germline V gene lookup returns CDR1 MNHEY and CDR2 SMNVEV (reference sequence). V was pared by 7 bases and J by 5 bases, with 6 bases of the junction left unmatched. The CDR3 is 13 residues long. The CDR3 bases are TGTGCCAGCACCGAACGGGGGGGCGAGACCCAGTACTTC. It encodes CASTERGGETQYF.

This clonotype was seen ten or more times. The chain couples TRBV30 to TRBJ2-4, with D uncertain. Trimming removed 3 bases from V and 1 base from J, with 4 bases in between. The CDR3 totals 12 residues. Germline V gives CDR1 GTSNPN, CDR2 SVGIG (reference sequence). The CDR3 protein is CAWRRAKNIQYF. The CDR3 DNA sequence: TGTGCCTGGAGAAGGGCCAAAAACATTCAGTACTTC.

This clonotype was observed many times. This chain uses TRBV29-1 with TRBJ2-7; D uncertain. V was shortened by 4 bases and J by 0 bases, with 10 bases between the two germline ends. Germline lookup yields CDR1 SQVTM and CDR2 ANQGSEA. This CDR3 is built from 13 residues. The CDR3 spells CSVVLPNSYEQYF. The CDR3 DNA reads as TGCAGCGTTGTACTACCTAACTCCTACGAGCAGTACTTC.

This clonotype was seen many times. The chain has TRBV28 and TRBJ2-7, with D possibly being TRBD2 (5 bases). V lost 5 bases and J 4 bases, leaving 12 bases between the germline ends. The CDR3 is 13 residues long. Per germline, CDR1 MDHEN and CDR2 SYDVKM. The CDR3 loop is CASSASLAYEQYF. Written as DNA, the CDR3 is TGTGCCAGCAGTGCTTCTCTAGCTTACGAGCAGTACTTC.

This clonotype was seen repeatedly, ten times or more. This chain connects TRBV7-2 to TRBJ1-2; D is ambiguous. The ends were cut back, 4 bases at V and 1 base at J, with 10 bases in the middle. In germline, CDR1 is SGHTA, CDR2 FQGNSA. This CDR3 region has 14 residues. The CDR3 is CASSSGRINYGYTF. DNA of the CDR3: TGTGCCAGCAGCTCAGGCCGAATTAACTATGGCTACACCTTC.

The rearrangement links TRBV7-9 to TRBJ1-1; D call uncertain. The CDR3 has 13 amino acids. Looked up from germline, CDR1 is SEHNR and CDR2 is FQNEAQ (reference sequence). Trimming removed 5 bases at V and 6 bases at J, with 13 bases between. DNA of the CDR3: TGTGCCAGCAGCCCACTAGCGGGTGCTGAAGCTTTCTTT. Its protein product is CASSPLAGAEAFF.

This clonotype was seen ten or more times. The rearrangement links TRBV7-2 to TRBJ2-2, with D hard to call. Germline values: CDR1 SGHTA, CDR2 FQGNSA. V lost 1 base, J lost 3 bases, and 12 bases lay in between. This CDR3 region has 16 residues. The CDR3 spells CASSLVNNGYTGELFF. The CDR3 DNA sequence: TGTGCCAGCAGCTTAGTAAATAACGGGTACACCGGGGAGCTGTTTTTT.

There are many counts of this clonotype. The chain carries TRBV20-1 and TRBJ1-1; no firm D call. V was cut by 6 bases and J by 1 base, with 12 bases left in between. CDR1 is DFQATT, CDR2 SNEGSKA, per germline (reference sequence). CDR3 length equals 13 residues. CDR3 in DNA: TGCAGTGCCACTGCGAGGAAGAACACTGAAGCTTTCTTT. Translating it yields CSATARKNTEAFF.

The chain uses TRBV29-1 and TRBJ1-2; 8 nucleotides agree with TRBD1. Germline-derived CDR1 and CDR2 are SQVTM and ANQGSEA. V was clipped by 3 bases and J by 4 bases; unmatched bases: 7. The CDR3 extends over 14 amino acids. The DNA of the CDR3 is TGCAGCGTTGATATGGCAGGGGGCTCCTATGGCTACACCTTC. Protein: CSVDMAGGSYGYTF.

This clonotype has ten or more counts. This sequence joins TRBV12-5 and TRBJ2-5; TRBD1 matches at 10 bases. The CDR3 sequence is 17 residues long. Trimming at V came to 3 bases and at J to 4 bases, leaving 11 bases not matched to a gene. Per germline, CDR1 LGHNT and CDR2 FRNRAP. Here the CDR3 DNA reads TGTGCTAGTGGTTTCCAGGGACAGGGGTTTTTCGGAGAGACCCAGTACTTC. Its translation: CASGFQGQGFFGETQYF. Drawing the rest from reference TRBV12-5 and TRBJ2-5, the complete variable domain is DARVTQTPRHKVTEMGQEVTMRCQPILGHNTVFWYRQTMMQGLELLAYFRNRAPLDDSGMPKDRFSAEMPDATLATLKIQPSEPRDSAVYFCASGFQGQGFFGETQYFGPGTRLLVL.

This chain links TRBV5-1 with TRBJ1-5, with TRBD1 matching over 9 bases. V was clipped by 4 bases and J by 2 bases; unmatched bases: 13. Germline V lookup: CDR1 SGHRS, CDR2 YFSETQ. The CDR3 spans 18 residues. This chain's CDR3 is CASSPLPQGQGGNQPQHF. The CDR3 coding sequence is TGCGCCAGCAGCCCACTCCCGCAGGGACAGGGCGGCAATCAGCCCCAGCATTTT.

This clonotype was counted many times. The chain links TRBV29-1 to TRBJ1-5; 8 nucleotides match TRBD1. The CDR3 is made up of 16 amino acids. The germline CDR1 and CDR2 sequences are SQVTM and ANQGSEA. Trimming took 1 base from V and 0 from J; bases not matched to a gene: 5. CDR3 DNA: TGCAGCGTTGAAGGTACCAGGGGGCATAGCAATCAGCCCCAGCATTTT. As protein: CSVEGTRGHSNQPQHF.

This clonotype has ten or more counts. The J gene is TRBJ1-1, the V gene TRBV20-1; TRBD1 aligns across 8 bases. V was pared by 3 bases and J by 5 bases, with 8 bases of the junction left unmatched. CDR3 length equals 14 residues. Germline V gives CDR1 DFQATT, CDR2 SNEGSKA (reference sequence). This CDR3 is CSARGGQAGTEAFF. The CDR3 region has the DNA TGCAGTGCTAGGGGGGGACAGGCGGGAACTGAAGCTTTCTTT.

This clonotype was picked up many times. The chain has TRBV20-1 and TRBJ2-5, with D perhaps TRBD2 (5 bases). V gave up 5 bases and J gave up 5 bases, with 18 bases separating them. Germline V CDR1 and CDR2: DFQATT, SNEGSKA (reference sequence). The CDR3 loop spans 14 amino acids. This CDR3 is CSALQTRVGETQYF. The DNA of the CDR3 is TGCAGTGCTTTACAAACGCGGGTAGGGGAGACCCAGTACTTC.

The chain joins TRBV6-5 to TRBJ1-2; D might be TRBD1 (6 bases). The V gene's germline CDR1 is MNHEY and CDR2 SVGAGI. This CDR3 has 16 residues. V shed 5 bases and J shed 0 bases, with 16 bases lying between them. The DNA of the CDR3 is TGTGCCAGCAGTCCAGGGAGGGGGTCCACTAACTATGGCTACACCTTC. As protein: CASSPGRGSTNYGYTF.

This clonotype was picked up many times. The chain links TRBV6-2 or TRBV6-3 to TRBJ1-1, with 11 bases identical to TRBD1. V shed 0 bases, J shed 0 bases, and the junction held 6 bases outside the gene matches. Germline V lookup: CDR1 MNHEY, CDR2 SVGEGT. The CDR3 consists of 18 residues. CDR3 sequence (DNA): TGTGCCAGCAGTTACTCGATGGGGACAGGGGGATTGAACACTGAAGCTTTCTTT. Translation gives CASSYSMGTGGLNTEAFF.

The gene calls are TRBV19 and TRBJ1-6; D might be TRBD1 (5 bases). Trimming cost V 5 bases and J 10 bases, with 12 bases left between them. This CDR3 has 13 residues. Germline CDR1 reads LNHDA; CDR2 reads SQIVND (reference sequence). The CDR3 loop is CASSSQTDSPLHF. For the CDR3, the DNA is TGTGCCAGTAGTTCGCAGACAGACTCACCCCTCCACTTT.

This clonotype was counted many times. The DNA for the CDR3 is TGTGCCAGCAGTGAGAGTGGGCCAGGGGGAGAGACCCAGTACTTC. Encoded protein: CASSESGPGGETQYF. V usage is TRBV2 and J usage is TRBJ2-5; 7 nucleotides match TRBD1. This CDR3 comprises 15 residues. CDR1 is SNHLY, CDR2 FYNNEI, per germline. J gave up 4 bases and V 3 bases, and 8 bases lay outside the gene matches.

This clonotype showed up many times. The rearrangement links TRBV11-2 to TRBJ1-2; 11 bases are a match to TRBD1. CDR1 SGHAT and CDR2 FQNNGV come from the germline V gene. CDR3 length: 16 amino acids. V shed 3 bases and J 4 bases; nucleotides not matched to a gene: 7. CDR3: CASSLVGQGGIYGYTF. The CDR3 DNA follows: TGTGCCAGCAGCTTGGTGGGACAGGGGGGAATCTATGGCTACACCTTC.

Ten or more counts support this clonotype. The J gene is TRBJ1-5, the V gene TRBV15; D is ambiguous. This CDR3 has 15 residues. Germline CDR1 is LNHNV and CDR2 is YYDKDF (reference sequence). Trimming pared 1 base from V and 2 bases from J, leaving 9 bases between. The CDR3 sequence is CATSRGGKGNQPQHF. CDR3 nucleotide sequence: TGTGCCACCAGCAGAGGGGGAAAGGGCAATCAGCCCCAGCATTTT.

This clonotype was seen at least ten times. V gene TRBV11-2 combines with J gene TRBJ1-2; no firm D call. V lost 1 base, J lost 4 bases, and 13 bases lay in between. Germline values: CDR1 SGHAT, CDR2 FQNNGV. The CDR3 has 15 residues. CDR3 loop: CASSLGVDSGYGYTF. Here the CDR3 DNA reads TGTGCCAGCAGCTTAGGGGTAGATTCTGGCTATGGCTACACCTTC.

This clonotype was seen ten or more times. The V gene is TRBV29-1, the J gene TRBJ2-5, with 8 bases fitting TRBD1. Germline CDR1 reads SQVTM; CDR2 reads ANQGSEA. The length of the CDR3 is 14 residues. V lost 5 bases, J lost 3 bases, and 8 bases stayed unmatched. CDR3 sequence: CSVSYTGGKETQYF. CDR3 nucleotide sequence: TGCAGCGTTTCATATACAGGGGGAAAAGAGACCCAGTACTTC.

The sample holds many counts of this clonotype. This rearrangement joins TRBV19 to TRBJ1-1, with TRBD1 as a possible D gene (5 bases). The CDR3 is 13 residues long. CDR1 is LNHDA, CDR2 SQIVND, per germline (reference sequence). V shed 4 bases and J shed 4 bases, with 10 bases lying between them. The CDR3 region is CASSRTTGTEAFF. The CDR3 coding sequence is TGTGCCAGTAGTAGGACAACGGGCACTGAAGCTTTCTTT.

This clonotype was found many times. The V gene is TRBV19, the J gene TRBJ1-5, with a possible D match to TRBD1 (5 bases). Germline CDR1 LNHDA, CDR2 SQIVND (reference sequence). Trimming cost V 7 bases and J 1 base, with 14 bases left between them. The CDR3 has 15 amino acids. The CDR3 spells CASTGRAGSNQPQHF. The CDR3 bases are TGTGCCAGTACTGGCAGGGCAGGGAGCAATCAGCCCCAGCATTTT.

At least ten counts were recorded for this clonotype. The CDR3 DNA sequence: TGTGCCAGCAGTTTGGACACTTGGGGCTACACCTTC. Translated: CASSLDTWGYTF. The chain employs TRBV28 and TRBJ1-2; D perhaps matches TRBD1 (5 bases). CDR1 is MDHEN, CDR2 SYDVKM, per germline. The CDR3 runs 12 residues. The ends were cut back, 3 bases at V and 8 bases at J, with 10 bases in the middle.

This clonotype has a count of ten or more. The chain employs TRBV2 and TRBJ2-7, with 8 bases matching TRBD1. Germline CDR1 and CDR2: SNHLY and FYNNEI. Unmatched junction bases numbered 15, after V lost 7 bases and J lost 7 bases. The CDR3 contains 15 residues. CDR3 sequence: CASNDPGTGVWEQYF. CDR3 nucleotide sequence: TGTGCCAGCAATGATCCGGGGACAGGTGTATGGGAGCAGTACTTC.

This clonotype was picked up many times. The chain is built from TRBV2 and TRBJ2-5; tentatively, D is TRBD2 (6 bases). This CDR3 spans 15 amino acids. V lost 1 base and J lost 1, with 10 bases in between. Looked up from germline, CDR1 is SNHLY and CDR2 is FYNNEI. As DNA, the CDR3 is TGTGCCAGCAGTGAAGTTGTAGCGGCCCAAGAGACCCAGTACTTC. It translates to CASSEVVAAQETQYF.

The genes are TRBV7-8 and TRBJ2-5; 10 nucleotides agree with TRBD2. Germline CDR1 reads SGHVS; CDR2 reads FQNEAQ. V lost 3 bases and J lost 4; bases outside the gene matches: 8. CDR3 length: 16 amino acids. The CDR3 here is CASSLGIAGGVETQYF. CDR3 nucleotides: TGTGCCAGCAGCTTGGGGATAGCGGGAGGAGTAGAGACCCAGTACTTC.

This clonotype was found many times. This chain's CDR3 is CASSFVGAGGGNIQYF. In DNA, the CDR3 is TGTGCCAGCAGTTTCGTGGGGGCGGGAGGAGGAAACATTCAGTACTTC. The genes are TRBV12-3 or TRBV12-4 and TRBJ2-4; TRBD2 aligns across 8 bases. Losses at the gene ends were 3 bases for V and 6 bases for J; bases not matched to a gene: 10. This CDR3 comprises 16 residues.

The V call is TRBV5-1, the J call TRBJ2-2; perhaps TRBD1 as D (5 bases). Trimming stripped 4 bases from V and 2 bases from J, with 15 bases between. The CDR3 contains 16 residues. CDR1 is SGHRS, CDR2 YFSETQ, per germline. CDR3 loop: CASSLRQLLNTGELFF. CDR3 in DNA: TGCGCCAGCAGCCTTCGACAGCTCCTAAACACCGGGGAGCTGTTTTTT. Complete variable domain (other parts from reference TRBV5-1 and TRBJ2-2): KAGVTQTPRYLIKTRGQQVTLSCSPISGHRSVSWYQQTPGQGLQFLFEYFSETQRNKGNFPGRFSGRQFSNSRSEMNVSTLELGDSALYLCASSLRQLLNTGELFFGEGSRLTVL.